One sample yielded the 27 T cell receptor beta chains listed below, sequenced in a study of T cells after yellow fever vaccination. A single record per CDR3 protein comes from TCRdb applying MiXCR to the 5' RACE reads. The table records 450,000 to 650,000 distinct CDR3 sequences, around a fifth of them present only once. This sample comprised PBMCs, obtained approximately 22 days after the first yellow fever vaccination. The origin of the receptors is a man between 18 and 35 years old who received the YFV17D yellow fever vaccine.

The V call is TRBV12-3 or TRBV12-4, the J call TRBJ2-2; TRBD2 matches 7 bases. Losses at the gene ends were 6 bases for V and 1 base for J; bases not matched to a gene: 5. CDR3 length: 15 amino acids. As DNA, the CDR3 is TGTGCCAGCAGGAAGACGGGGGGGAACACCGGGGAGCTGTTTTTT. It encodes CASRKTGGNTGELFF.

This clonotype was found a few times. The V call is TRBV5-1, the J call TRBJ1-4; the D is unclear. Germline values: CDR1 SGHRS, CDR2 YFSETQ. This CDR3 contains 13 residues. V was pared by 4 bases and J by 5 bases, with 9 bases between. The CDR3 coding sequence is TGCGCCAGCAGCACCGGGGTGAATGAAAAACTGTTTTTT. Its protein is CASSTGVNEKLFF.

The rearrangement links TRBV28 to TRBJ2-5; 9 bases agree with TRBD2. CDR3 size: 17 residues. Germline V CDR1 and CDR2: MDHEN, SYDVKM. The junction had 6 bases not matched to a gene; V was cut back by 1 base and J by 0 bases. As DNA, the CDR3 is TGTGCCAGCAGTTTATCTAGAACTAGCGGGTACCAAGAGACCCAGTACTTC. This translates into CASSLSRTSGYQETQYF.

The CDR3 region has the DNA TGCGCCAGCAGCCAAGACGGGACCCGCCGGGGCTACACCTTC. This codes for CASSQDGTRRGYTF. This chain joins TRBV4-3 and TRBJ1-2; maybe TRBD1 (5 bases). Trimming removed 0 bases at V and 8 bases at J, with 13 bases between. Germline CDR1 LGHNA, CDR2 YSLEER. This CDR3 region has 14 residues.

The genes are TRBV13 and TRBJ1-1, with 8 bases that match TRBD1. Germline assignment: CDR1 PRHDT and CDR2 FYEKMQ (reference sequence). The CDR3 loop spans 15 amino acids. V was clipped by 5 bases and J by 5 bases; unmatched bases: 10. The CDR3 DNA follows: TGTGCCAGCAGCCGAGGGAGTACAGGGGGAACTGAAGCTTTCTTT. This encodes CASSRGSTGGTEAFF. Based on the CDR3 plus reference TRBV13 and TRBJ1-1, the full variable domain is AAGVIQSPRHLIKEKRETATLKCYPIPRHDTVYWYQQGPGQDPQFLISFYEKMQSDKGSIPDRFSAQQFSDYHSELNMSSLELGDSALYFCASSRGSTGGTEAFFGQGTRLTVV.

CDR3 nucleotides: TGCAGTGCTAGAGACGGATTAATGAACACTGAAGCTTTCTTT. Protein: CSARDGLMNTEAFF. The chain uses TRBV20-1 and TRBJ1-1; D not certain. CDR3 length equals 14 residues. CDR1 and CDR2 from the germline V gene are DFQATT and SNEGSKA (reference sequence). V lost 0 bases and J 0 bases, leaving 8 bases between the germline ends.

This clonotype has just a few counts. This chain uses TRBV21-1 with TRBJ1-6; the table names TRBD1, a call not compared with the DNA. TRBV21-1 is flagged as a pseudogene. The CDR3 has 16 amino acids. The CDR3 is CASSKRRGTSNSPLHF. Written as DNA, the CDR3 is TGTGCCAGCAGCAAAAGGAGGGGGACTTCAAATTCACCCCTCCACTTT.

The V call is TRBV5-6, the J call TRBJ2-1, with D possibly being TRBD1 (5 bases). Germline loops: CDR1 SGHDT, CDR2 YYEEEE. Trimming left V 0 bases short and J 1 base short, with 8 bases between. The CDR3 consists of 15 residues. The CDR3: CASSLGQRSYNEQFF. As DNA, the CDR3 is TGTGCCAGCAGCTTGGGACAGCGATCCTACAATGAGCAGTTCTTC.

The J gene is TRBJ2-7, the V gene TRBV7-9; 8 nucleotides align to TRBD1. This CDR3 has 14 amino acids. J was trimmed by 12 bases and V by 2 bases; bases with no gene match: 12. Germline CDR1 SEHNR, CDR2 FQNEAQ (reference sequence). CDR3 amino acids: CASSLQGSDRAVYV. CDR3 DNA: TGTGCCAGCAGCTTACAGGGGTCGGACAGGGCCGTGTACGTC.

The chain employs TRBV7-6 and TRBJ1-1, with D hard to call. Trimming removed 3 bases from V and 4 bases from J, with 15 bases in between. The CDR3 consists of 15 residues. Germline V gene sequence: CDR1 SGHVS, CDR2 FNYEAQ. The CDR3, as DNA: TGTGCCAGCAGCTTGGGGTCCTCCTGGGGCACTGAAGCTTTCTTT. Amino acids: CASSLGSSWGTEAFF.

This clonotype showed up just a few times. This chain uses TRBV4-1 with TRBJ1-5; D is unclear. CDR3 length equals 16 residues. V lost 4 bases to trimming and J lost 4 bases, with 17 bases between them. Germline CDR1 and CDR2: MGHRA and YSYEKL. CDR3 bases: TGCGCCAGCAGCCCGTACAGCAGCGGGCCAAATCAGCCCCAGCATTTT. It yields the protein CASSPYSSGPNQPQHF.

In DNA, the CDR3 is TGTGCCAGTAGTATACTTAAGACAGCGAACACTGAAGCTTTCTTT. Translating gives CASSILKTANTEAFF. This chain joins TRBV19 and TRBJ1-1; the D gene is possibly TRBD1 (5 bases). From germline, CDR1 is LNHDA and CDR2 SQIVND (reference sequence). This CDR3 comprises 15 residues. V lost 2 bases and J lost 1, with 11 bases in between.

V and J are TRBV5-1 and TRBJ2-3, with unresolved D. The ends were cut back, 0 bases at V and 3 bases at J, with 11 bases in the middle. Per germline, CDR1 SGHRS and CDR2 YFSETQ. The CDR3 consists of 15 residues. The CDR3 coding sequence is TGCGCCAGCAGCTTGGTAGTGGTTGGGACAGATACGCAGTATTTT. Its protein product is CASSLVVVGTDTQYF.

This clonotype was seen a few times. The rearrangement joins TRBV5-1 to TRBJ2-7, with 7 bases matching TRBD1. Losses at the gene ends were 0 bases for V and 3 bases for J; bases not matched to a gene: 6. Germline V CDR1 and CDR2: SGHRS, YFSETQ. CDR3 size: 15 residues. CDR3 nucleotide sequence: TGCGCCAGCAGCTTGGGAGGACAGGCAGGCTACGAGCAGTACTTC. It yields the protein CASSLGGQAGYEQYF.

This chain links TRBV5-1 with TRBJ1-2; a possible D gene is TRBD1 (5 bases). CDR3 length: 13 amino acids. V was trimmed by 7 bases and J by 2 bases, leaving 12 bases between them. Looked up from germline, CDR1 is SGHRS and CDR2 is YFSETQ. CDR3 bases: TGCGCCAGCCGCCGGGGGGAGAACTATGGCTACACCTTC. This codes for CASRRGENYGYTF. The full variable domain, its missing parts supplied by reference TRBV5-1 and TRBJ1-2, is KAGVTQTPRYLIKTRGQQVTLSCSPISGHRSVSWYQQTPGQGLQFLFEYFSETQRNKGNFPGRFSGRQFSNSRSEMNVSTLELGDSALYLCASRRGENYGYTFGSGTRLTVV.

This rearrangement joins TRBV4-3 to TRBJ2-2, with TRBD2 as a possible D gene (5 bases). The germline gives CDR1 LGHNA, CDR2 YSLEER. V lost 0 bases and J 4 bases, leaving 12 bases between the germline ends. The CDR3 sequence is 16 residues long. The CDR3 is CASSQEPGSSTGELFF. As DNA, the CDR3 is TGCGCCAGCAGCCAAGAACCGGGGTCCTCCACCGGGGAGCTGTTTTTT.

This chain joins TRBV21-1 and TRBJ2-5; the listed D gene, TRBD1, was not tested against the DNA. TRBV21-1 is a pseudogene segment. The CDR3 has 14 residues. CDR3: CASIPRQGGETQYF. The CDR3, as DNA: TGTGCCAGCATCCCTAGGCAGGGGGGGGAGACCCAGTACTTC.

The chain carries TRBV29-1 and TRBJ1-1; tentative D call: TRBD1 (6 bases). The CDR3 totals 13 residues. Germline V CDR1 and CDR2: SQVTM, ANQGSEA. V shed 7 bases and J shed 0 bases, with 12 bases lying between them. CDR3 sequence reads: CSGDRGVNTEAFF. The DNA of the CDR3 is TGCAGCGGGGATAGGGGGGTGAACACTGAAGCTTTCTTT.

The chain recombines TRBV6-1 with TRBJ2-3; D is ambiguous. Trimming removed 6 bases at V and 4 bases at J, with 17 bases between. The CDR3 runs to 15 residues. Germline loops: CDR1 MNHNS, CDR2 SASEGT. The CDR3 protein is CASSHRHVGADTQYF. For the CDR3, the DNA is TGTGCCAGCAGCCACCGACACGTCGGCGCAGATACGCAGTATTTT.

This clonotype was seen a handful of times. CDR3 amino acids: CASSPIQESPRSQPQHF. The CDR3 DNA is TGTGCCAGCAGCCCGATACAGGAGAGTCCACGTTCTCAGCCCCAGCATTTT. The genes are TRBV16 and TRBJ1-5; maybe TRBD1 (5 bases). The CDR3 length is 17 residues. The ends were cut back, 4 bases at V and 6 bases at J, with 22 bases in the middle. In germline, CDR1 is KGHSY, CDR2 FQNENV.

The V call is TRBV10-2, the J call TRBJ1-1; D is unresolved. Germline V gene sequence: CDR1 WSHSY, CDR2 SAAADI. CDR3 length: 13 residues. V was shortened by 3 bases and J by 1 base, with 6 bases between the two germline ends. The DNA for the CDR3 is TGCGCCAGCAGTGAAATCGAGAACACTGAAGCTTTCTTT. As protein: CASSEIENTEAFF.

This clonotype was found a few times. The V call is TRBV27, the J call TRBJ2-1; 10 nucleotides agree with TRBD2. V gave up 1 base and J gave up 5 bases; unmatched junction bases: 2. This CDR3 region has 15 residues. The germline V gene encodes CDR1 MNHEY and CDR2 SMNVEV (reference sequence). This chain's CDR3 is CASSLYSGGHNEQFF. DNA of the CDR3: TGTGCCAGCAGTTTATATAGCGGGGGGCACAATGAGCAGTTCTTC.

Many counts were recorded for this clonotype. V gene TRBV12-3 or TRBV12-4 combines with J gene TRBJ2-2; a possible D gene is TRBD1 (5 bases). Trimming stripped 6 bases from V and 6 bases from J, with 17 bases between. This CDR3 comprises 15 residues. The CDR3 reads CASRGPNRVSGELFF. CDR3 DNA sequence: TGTGCCAGCAGGGGGCCTAACAGAGTATCCGGGGAGCTGTTTTTT.

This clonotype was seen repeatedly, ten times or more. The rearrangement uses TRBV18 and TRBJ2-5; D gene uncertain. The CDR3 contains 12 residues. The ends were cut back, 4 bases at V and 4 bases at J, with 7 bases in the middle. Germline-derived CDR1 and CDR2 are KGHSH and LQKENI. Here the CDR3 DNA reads TGTGCCAGCTCACAAGCAGGAGAGACCCAGTACTTC. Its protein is CASSQAGETQYF.

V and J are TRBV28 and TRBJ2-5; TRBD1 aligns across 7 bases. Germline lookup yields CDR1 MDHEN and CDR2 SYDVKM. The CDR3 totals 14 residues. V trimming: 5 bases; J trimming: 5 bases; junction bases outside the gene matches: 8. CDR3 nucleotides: TGTGCCAGCAGTCGAACAGGGGTAGTGGAGACCCAGTACTTC. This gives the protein CASSRTGVVETQYF.

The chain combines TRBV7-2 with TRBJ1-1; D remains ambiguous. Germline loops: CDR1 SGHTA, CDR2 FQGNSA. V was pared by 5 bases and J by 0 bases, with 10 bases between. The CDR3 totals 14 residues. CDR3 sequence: CASSPRFLNTEAFF. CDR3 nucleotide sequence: TGTGCCAGCAGCCCCAGGTTCCTGAACACTGAAGCTTTCTTT. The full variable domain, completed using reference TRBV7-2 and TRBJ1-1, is GAGVSQSPSNKVTEKGKDVELRCDPISGHTALYWYRQSLGQGLEFLIYFQGNSAPDKSGLPSDRFSAERTGGSVSTLTIQRTQQEDSAVYLCASSPRFLNTEAFFGQGTRLTVV.

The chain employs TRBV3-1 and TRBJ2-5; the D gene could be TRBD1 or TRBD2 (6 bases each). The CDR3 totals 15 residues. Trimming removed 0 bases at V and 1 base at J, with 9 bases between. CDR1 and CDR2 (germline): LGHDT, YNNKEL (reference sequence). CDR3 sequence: CASSQDWGAQETQYF. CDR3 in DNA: TGTGCCAGCAGCCAAGATTGGGGGGCCCAAGAGACCCAGTACTTC.